A single sample is the source of the 24 T cell receptor beta chains below, sequenced in a study of type 1 regulatory T cells. TCRdb re-called the reads with MiXCR, one entry per CDR3 protein. There are 80,000 to 100,000 distinct CDR3 sequences in the sample; roughly 30% occur only once, and 2.2% lies in the top ten. What was sequenced was CD4+ T cells, either the whole sample or a sorted fraction (not recorded which). The receptors stem from a human donor in good health.

This clonotype was detected a few times. V is TRBV7-2 and J is TRBJ1-1; D is unresolved. The CDR3 loop spans 11 amino acids. Trimming pared 4 bases from V and 7 bases from J, leaving 7 bases between. Germline-derived CDR1 and CDR2 are SGHTA and FQGNSA. The CDR3 DNA reads as TGTGCCAGCAGCTCCGTAGTTGAAGCTTTCTTT. Amino acids: CASSSVVEAFF.

Concerning this clonotype itself: A junction boundary mismatches the germline segment, possibly from a read error. The DNA for the CDR3 is TGTGCCAGCGGACTAGCGGGAGACGAGCATTACTTC. Translated, it gives CASGLAGDEHYF. The chain is built from TRBV6-6 and TRBJ2-7; TRBD2 aligns across 13 bases. Germline-derived CDR1 and CDR2 are MNHNY and SVGAGI (reference sequence). This CDR3 is built from 12 residues.

In its sample, this clonotype was seen a few times. The CDR3, as DNA: TGCAGCGTGACAGAGCGAGAGACCCAGTACTTC. As protein: CSVTERETQYF. This chain uses TRBV29-1 with TRBJ2-5; possible D gene TRBD1, 5 bases. Germline V CDR1 and CDR2: SQVTM, ANQGSEA. The V end lost 6 bases, the J end lost 4 bases, and 9 bases lay between the germline ends. This CDR3 comprises 11 residues.

The chain joins TRBV5-1 to TRBJ1-1, with D uncertain. With 1 base removed from V and 5 bases from J, the gap between germline ends came to 15 bases. Germline lookup yields CDR1 SGHRS and CDR2 YFSETQ. There are 15 residues in the CDR3. Here the CDR3 reads CASSLLRGVRTEAFF. In DNA form, the CDR3 reads TGCGCCAGCAGCTTGTTACGGGGAGTAAGGACTGAAGCTTTCTTT.

This clonotype was seen repeatedly, ten times or more. The chain has TRBV11-3 and TRBJ2-5, with a tentative D call TRBD2 (5 bases). This CDR3 region has 14 residues. Germline V lookup: CDR1 SGHNT, CDR2 YENEEA. V was shortened by 4 bases and J by 3 bases, with 12 bases between the two germline ends. The CDR3 nucleotides read TGTGCCAGCAGCTCCACCGGAGGAGAAGAGACCCAGTACTTC. Encoded protein: CASSSTGGEETQYF.

J is TRBJ1-5 and V is TRBV30; 7 bases agree with TRBD1. Germline CDR1 is GTSNPN and CDR2 is SVGIG (reference sequence). This CDR3 is 15 amino acids long. The V and J ends lost 1 base and 5 bases, in that order; junction bases with no gene match: 8. The CDR3 spells CAWSEGRGGDQPQHF. The CDR3 DNA is TGTGCCTGGAGTGAGGGCAGGGGGGGGGATCAGCCCCAGCATTTT. The full variable domain, completed using reference TRBV30 and TRBJ1-5, is SQTIHQWPATLVQPVGSPLSLECTVEGTSNPNLYWYRQAAGRGLQLLFYSVGIGQISSEVPQNLSASRPQDRQFILSSKKLLLSDSGFYLCAWSEGRGGDQPQHFGDGTRLSIL.

The genes are TRBV7-9 and TRBJ2-7; D is unresolved. Germline V lookup: CDR1 SEHNR, CDR2 FQNEAQ (reference sequence). The CDR3 is 14 residues long. Trimming removed 5 bases at V and 0 bases at J, with 11 bases between. Written as DNA, the CDR3 is TGTGCCAGCAGCCCCTTTGATAACTCCTACGAGCAGTACTTC. This translates into CASSPFDNSYEQYF.

This clonotype was counted between two and nine times. The chain has TRBV28 and TRBJ2-7; 8 positions match TRBD1. V gave up 6 bases and J gave up 3 bases; unmatched junction bases: 4. The CDR3 runs to 13 residues. Germline CDR1 is MDHEN and CDR2 is SYDVKM. The CDR3 DNA reads as TGTGCCAGCAGACGGACAGGGTTCTACGAGCAGTACTTC. Its protein is CASRRTGFYEQYF.

The chain recombines TRBV18 with TRBJ2-4, with TRBD2 matching over 9 bases. The CDR3 extends over 17 amino acids. Germline V gives CDR1 KGHSH, CDR2 LQKENI. V was pared by 4 bases and J by 0 bases, with 7 bases of the junction left unmatched. The CDR3 reads CASSLTPSGVAKNIQYF. The CDR3, as DNA: TGTGCCAGCTCACTCACCCCTAGCGGGGTAGCCAAAAACATTCAGTACTTC. Full variable domain (outside the CDR3, taken from reference TRBV18 and TRBJ2-4): NAGVMQNPRHLVRRRGQEARLRCSPMKGHSHVYWYRQLPEEGLKFMVYLQKENIIDESGMPKERFSAEFPKEGPSILRIQQVVRGDSAAYFCASSLTPSGVAKNIQYFGAGTRLSVL.

This clonotype appeared a few times. This chain uses TRBV28 with TRBJ1-1; 8 bases fit TRBD1. After removal of 10 bases from V and 10 bases from J, the junction contained 5 bases not matched to a gene. The CDR3 extends over 10 amino acids. Germline V lookup: CDR1 MDHEN, CDR2 SYDVKM. The CDR3 is CATYDRGAFF. The CDR3 coding sequence is TGTGCCACCTACGACAGGGGAGCTTTCTTT.

The chain combines TRBV20-1 with TRBJ2-7; TRBD2 agrees at 7 bases. J gave up 3 bases and V 2 bases, and 4 bases lay outside the gene matches. The length of the CDR3 is 13 residues. Per the germline V gene, CDR1 is DFQATT and CDR2 is SNEGSKA (reference sequence). Here the CDR3 reads CSARFLAVYEQYF. The CDR3 nucleotides read TGCAGTGCTAGATTCCTAGCGGTCTACGAGCAGTACTTC.

This clonotype was detected a few times. The chain combines TRBV11-1 with TRBJ1-4; perhaps TRBD1 as D (6 bases). Trimming pared 6 bases from V and 5 bases from J, leaving 13 bases between. Germline loops: CDR1 SGHAT, CDR2 FQDESV (reference sequence). The CDR3 runs to 14 residues. The CDR3 spells CASRSGTSNEKLFF. In DNA form, the CDR3 reads TGTGCCAGCAGATCCGGGACATCGAATGAAAAACTGTTTTTT.

This chain uses TRBV27 with TRBJ2-7, with a possible D match to TRBD1 (6 bases). The CDR3 has 11 amino acids. Germline V gives CDR1 MNHEY, CDR2 SMNVEV (reference sequence). CDR3 sequence (DNA): TGTGCTTCTGTTAGGGGGTACGAGCAGTACTTC. Encoded protein: CASVRGYEQYF.

In its sample, this clonotype was seen a few times. The chain employs TRBV27 and TRBJ1-1; D gene unclear. The CDR3 loop spans 15 amino acids. Germline CDR1 is MNHEY and CDR2 is SMNVEV (reference sequence). Trimming removed 5 bases at V and 0 bases at J, with 13 bases between. CDR3 loop: CASSPPQTMNTEAFF. The CDR3 DNA sequence: TGTGCCAGCAGTCCGCCTCAGACAATGAACACTGAAGCTTTCTTT.

This clonotype showed up just a few times. The chain employs TRBV7-3 and TRBJ2-5, with TRBD1 matching 7 bases. In germline, CDR1 is SGHTA, CDR2 FQGTGA. This CDR3 is built from 14 residues. The V gene end was trimmed by 5 bases and the J gene end by 0 bases; junction bases not matched to a gene: 3. CDR3 DNA sequence: TGTGCCAGCAGCCCGACAGGGTACCAAGAGACCCAGTACTTC. It is translated as CASSPTGYQETQYF.

In its sample, this clonotype was seen a few times. The V gene is TRBV29-1, the J gene TRBJ1-2; D may be TRBD1 (5 bases). The germline CDR1 and CDR2 sequences are SQVTM and ANQGSEA. The CDR3 length is 13 residues. V dropped 6 bases and J dropped 6 bases, with 17 bases sitting between them. The CDR3 region has the DNA TGCAGCGTGGGGCTTTCGGACCAAAATGGCTACACCTTC. Amino acid sequence: CSVGLSDQNGYTF.

The chain links TRBV20-1 to TRBJ2-1; TRBD2 aligns across 9 bases. The CDR3 sequence is 12 residues long. J lost 8 bases, V lost 6 bases, and 5 bases had no gene match. Germline CDR1 reads DFQATT; CDR2 reads SNEGSKA (reference sequence). The CDR3 here is CSAMRGGYEQFF. The CDR3 DNA reads TGCAGTGCAATGCGGGGGGGGTATGAGCAGTTCTTC.

This chain links TRBV25-1 with TRBJ1-1; D is undetermined. With 5 bases removed from V and 7 bases from J, the gap between germline ends came to 14 bases. Germline CDR1 and CDR2: MGHDK and SYGVNS. This CDR3 is built from 13 residues. CDR3 in amino acids: CASSLQELSEAFF. CDR3 DNA: TGTGCCAGCAGTCTTCAGGAGTTGAGTGAAGCTTTCTTT.

This clonotype was seen more than once but under ten times. This sequence joins TRBV20-1 and TRBJ2-1; D is undetermined. Germline V gene data show CDR1 as DFQATT and CDR2 as SNEGSKA (reference sequence). Trimming cost V 3 bases and J 1 base, with 13 bases left between them. This CDR3 is 15 amino acids long. CDR3 nucleotides: TGCAGTGCTAGGCCCTCGGCGGAGTCCTACAATGAGCAGTTCTTC. Encoded protein: CSARPSAESYNEQFF.

V and J are TRBV6-2 or TRBV6-3 and TRBJ1-3; D ambiguous. CDR3 size: 14 residues. Germline-derived CDR1 and CDR2 are MNHEY and SVGEGT. V dropped 3 bases and J dropped 0 bases, with 6 bases sitting between them. The CDR3 reads CASSYASSGNTIYF. CDR3 sequence (DNA): TGTGCCAGCAGTTATGCGAGCTCTGGAAACACCATATATTTT.

The chain carries TRBV28 and TRBJ2-6, with TRBD2 as a possible D gene (6 bases). V was shortened by 5 bases and J by 0 bases, with 20 bases between the two germline ends. This CDR3 is 19 amino acids long. The germline CDR1 and CDR2 sequences are MDHEN and SYDVKM. The DNA of the CDR3 is TGTGCCAGCAGTCCCTTCCCCGGACGGGGGAACTCTGGGGCCAACGTCCTGACTTTC. Residues: CASSPFPGRGNSGANVLTF.

The table lists this clonotype with a few counts. This chain joins TRBV23-1 and TRBJ2-7; 10 bases agree with TRBD1. TRBV23-1 is annotated as an ORF whose role is uncertain. The V segment lost 1 base and the J segment 1 base; nucleotides outside the gene matches: 7. There are 17 residues in the CDR3. DNA for the CDR3: TGCGCCAGCAGTCAATTCTGTCCGGGACAGGGGTCCTACGAGCAGTACTTC. Translating it yields CASSQFCPGQGSYEQYF.

V is TRBV30 and J is TRBJ2-1; perhaps TRBD2 as D (5 bases). The V and J ends lost 0 bases and 4 bases respectively, with 16 bases between them. This CDR3 spans 16 amino acids. Per germline, CDR1 GTSNPN and CDR2 SVGIG (reference sequence). The CDR3 sequence is CAWSVLGGRTYNEQFF. The CDR3 region has the DNA TGTGCCTGGAGTGTACTCGGAGGACGAACGTACAATGAGCAGTTCTTC.

This clonotype was seen more than once but under ten times. The gene calls are TRBV18 and TRBJ1-1; tentative D call: TRBD1 (5 bases). There are 11 residues in the CDR3. The germline CDR1 and CDR2 sequences are KGHSH and LQKENI. V was clipped by 5 bases and J by 8 bases, with 9 bases between them. CDR3 region: CASSTGGEAFF. In nucleotides, the CDR3 is TGTGCCAGCTCAACCGGGGGGGAAGCTTTCTTT.